There are many counts of the clone carrying this T cell receptor beta chain. Its cognate antigen is unknown. The record originates from a study of early T cells in non-severe SARS-CoV-2 infection. Across the whole study: Bulk RNA isolated from unsorted whole blood underwent sequencing; chains were not paired. General study findings and limits: Anti-spike CD8 responses were favored in VDJdb matching, and private and CD4 specificities were missed.

Unique molecular identifiers (one per individual cDNA molecule) were attached. TCRdb called the 5' RACE reads again in MiXCR, with one record for every CDR3 protein. Here the sample spans about 56,000 distinct CDR3 sequences, roughly a tenth being singletons. The CDR3 length is 15 residues. The clonotype was recovered from an adult who was a healthcare worker with PCR-confirmed SARS-CoV-2 infection or an uninfected control (not recorded which). The source material was whole blood. This chain connects TRBV21-1 to TRBJ2-4. TRBV21-1 is listed as a pseudogene. For the CDR3, the DNA is TGTGCCAGCAGCAAAGTGGGTCGGGCCAAAAACATTCAGTACTTC. Translating it yields CASSKVGRAKNIQYF.